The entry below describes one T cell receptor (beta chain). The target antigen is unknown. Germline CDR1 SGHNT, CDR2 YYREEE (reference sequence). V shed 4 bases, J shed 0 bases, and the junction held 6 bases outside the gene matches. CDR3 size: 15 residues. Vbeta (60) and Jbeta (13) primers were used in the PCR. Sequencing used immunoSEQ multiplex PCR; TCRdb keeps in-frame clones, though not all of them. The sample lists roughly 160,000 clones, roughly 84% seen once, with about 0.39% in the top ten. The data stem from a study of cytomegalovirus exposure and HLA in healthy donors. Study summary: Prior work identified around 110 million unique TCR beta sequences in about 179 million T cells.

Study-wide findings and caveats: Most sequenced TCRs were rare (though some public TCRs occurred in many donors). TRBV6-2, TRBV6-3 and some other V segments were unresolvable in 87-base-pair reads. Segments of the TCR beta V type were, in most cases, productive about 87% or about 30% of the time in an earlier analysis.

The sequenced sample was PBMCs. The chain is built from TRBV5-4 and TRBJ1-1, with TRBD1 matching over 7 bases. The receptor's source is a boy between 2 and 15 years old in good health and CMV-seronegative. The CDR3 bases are TGTGCCAGCAGCCCTGAGGACAGGTTGAACACTGAAGCTTTCTTT. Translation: CASSPEDRLNTEAFF.